These 32 T cell receptor beta chains were all obtained from the same sample, sequenced in a study of immune evolution from preneoplasia to lung adenocarcinoma. The table came from immunoSEQ multiplex PCR; TCRdb's copy has only in-frame clones and leaves some out. The table shows approximately 4,000 clones, with approximately 80% occurring only once. The sequenced sample was FFPE adjacent normal lung tissue. All receptors derive from a person aged 65-85 years with lung adenocarcinoma.

This clone was detected once. Here the CDR3 DNA reads TGTGCCAGCTCACCACGGGGCGCGGACGACTATGGCTACACCTTC. Translated: CASSPRGADDYGYTF. The chain carries TRBV18 and TRBJ1-2; a weak D match, TRBD1 (5 bases). Germline CDR1 KGHSH, CDR2 LQKENI. The V end lost 1 base, the J end lost 3 bases, and 12 bases lay between the germline ends. The CDR3 covers 15 residues.

The chain has TRBV11-2 and TRBJ1-1; TRBD1 matches 10 bases. The CDR3 loop spans 16 amino acids. CDR1 and CDR2 from the germline V gene are SGHAT and FQNNGV. After removal of 4 bases from V and 0 bases from J, the junction contained 5 bases not matched to a gene. The CDR3 protein is CASSWGQGRLNTEAFF. The CDR3 region has the DNA TGTGCCAGCAGCTGGGGACAGGGGAGGTTGAACACTGAAGCTTTCTTT.

This rearrangement joins TRBV15 to TRBJ1-3; unclear D gene. The CDR3 sequence is 18 residues long. Germline V CDR1 and CDR2: LNHNV, YYDKDF (reference sequence). Trimming cost V 1 base and J 4 bases, with 20 bases left between them. CDR3 protein: CATSRGASGRKGGNTIYF. The CDR3 bases are TGTGCCACCAGCAGAGGGGCTTCAGGCAGGAAGGGAGGAAACACCATATATTTT.

This sequence joins TRBV13 and TRBJ1-3; D ambiguous. V was cut by 8 bases and J by 3 bases, with 17 bases left in between. The CDR3 covers 15 residues. The V gene's germline CDR1 is PRHDT and CDR2 FYEKMQ (reference sequence). The CDR3 DNA reads TGTGCCAGCTTACGAGGAGGGAATTATGGAAACACCATATATTTT. Amino acid sequence: CASLRGGNYGNTIYF.

The chain couples TRBV27 to TRBJ2-7; 10 bases fit TRBD1. Germline V CDR1 and CDR2: MNHEY, SMNVEV (reference sequence). The CDR3 is 15 residues long. The V gene end was trimmed by 2 bases and the J gene end by 4 bases; junction bases not matched to a gene: 5. The CDR3 sequence: CASSLTGQGTYEQYF. In nucleotides, the CDR3 is TGTGCCAGCAGTTTAACGGGACAGGGGACATACGAGCAGTACTTC.

Of note for this clone: One end of the junction fails to match germline, which may point to a read error. The same CDR3 is also encoded by other DNA sequences in this sample. The J gene is TRBJ1-3, the V gene TRBV11-2; 7 nucleotides align to TRBD1. The germline V gene encodes CDR1 SGHAT and CDR2 FQNNGV. The length of the CDR3 is 14 residues. This CDR3 is CASSFGTDGNTIYF. The CDR3, as DNA: TGTGCTAGCAGCTTCGGGACAGATGGAAACACCATATATTTT.

The genes are TRBV19 and TRBJ1-5; TRBD1 is a possible D gene (6 bases). CDR3 size: 15 residues. Trimming shortened V by 4 bases and J by 0 bases, and 10 bases separated the two germline ends. Germline CDR1 and CDR2: LNHDA and SQIVND (reference sequence). CDR3 bases: TGTGCCAGTAGTAATATAGGGGGTAGCAATCAGCCCCAGCATTTT. Translating gives CASSNIGGSNQPQHF. Variable domain in full (rest from reference TRBV19 and TRBJ1-5): DGGITQSPKYLFRKEGQNVTLSCEQNLNHDAMYWYRQDPGQGLRLIYYSQIVNDFQKGDIAEGYSVSREKKESFPLTVTSAQKNPTAFYLCASSNIGGSNQPQHFGDGTRLSIL.

A remark on this clone: Other nucleotide sequences from this sample produce the same CDR3. The chain uses TRBV9 and TRBJ2-7; D ambiguous. This CDR3 has 15 residues. Trimming shortened V by 2 bases and J by 1 base, and 13 bases separated the two germline ends. Germline V gene sequence: CDR1 SGDLS, CDR2 YYNGEE. The CDR3 DNA follows: TGTGCCAGCAGCGTGACCCGGTACAGTTCCTACGAGCAGTACTTC. The encoded protein is CASSVTRYSSYEQYF.

The chain combines TRBV7-9 with TRBJ2-1; D is unresolved. The CDR3 spans 15 residues. Per the germline V gene, CDR1 is SEHNR and CDR2 is FQNEAQ (reference sequence). Trimming left V 1 base short and J 8 bases short, with 15 bases between. Here the CDR3 reads CASSLVRWMMDEQFF. The CDR3 DNA follows: TGTGCCAGCAGCTTAGTCAGGTGGATGATGGATGAGCAGTTCTTC.

The chain joins TRBV4-1 to TRBJ2-3, with TRBD2 matching 11 bases. The CDR3 runs to 16 residues. Germline assignment: CDR1 MGHRA and CDR2 YSYEKL. V gave up 4 bases and J gave up 0 bases; unmatched junction bases: 3. CDR3 sequence reads: CASSRLAGGSTDTQYF. In DNA, the CDR3 is TGCGCCAGCAGCCGCCTAGCGGGGGGTAGCACAGATACGCAGTATTTT.

The V gene is TRBV15, the J gene TRBJ1-2; D not resolved. The CDR3 has 13 residues. Germline CDR1 and CDR2: LNHNV and YYDKDF (reference sequence). V was shortened by 10 bases and J by 4 bases, with 16 bases between the two germline ends. Here the CDR3 DNA reads TGTGCCAGCCGATCCCAAACAGCCTATGGCTACACCTTC. Protein sequence: CASRSQTAYGYTF.

The chain combines TRBV28 with TRBJ2-7; a weak D match, TRBD2 (6 bases). This CDR3 is 13 amino acids long. Germline V lookup: CDR1 MDHEN, CDR2 SYDVKM. The V gene lost 9 bases and the J gene lost 6 bases, with 18 bases spanning the gap. CDR3 DNA sequence: TGTGCCAGTCTGGACTCGGGAGTACGCGAGCAGTACTTC. Translation gives CASLDSGVREQYF.

The chain links TRBV25-1 to TRBJ1-1, with D possibly matching TRBD1 (6 bases). The CDR3 has 17 residues. V dropped 3 bases and J dropped 5 bases, with 22 bases sitting between them. Germline assignment: CDR1 MGHDK and CDR2 SYGVNS. CDR3 in amino acids: CASSDFKSGALLTEAFF. The CDR3 DNA is TGTGCCAGCAGTGACTTTAAATCAGGGGCCCTACTGACTGAAGCTTTCTTT.

This sequence joins TRBV7-9 and TRBJ1-6; 7 bases match TRBD1. This CDR3 contains 13 residues. Trimming removed 1 base from V and 14 bases from J; junction bases left unmatched: 5. Looked up from germline, CDR1 is SEHNR and CDR2 is FQNEAQ (reference sequence). CDR3 sequence reads: CASSLVDRESLHF. DNA of the CDR3: TGTGCCAGCAGCTTAGTCGACAGGGAGTCCCTCCACTTT.

The V and J genes are TRBV15 and TRBJ2-5; 9 nucleotides match TRBD1. From germline, CDR1 is LNHNV and CDR2 YYDKDF (reference sequence). The V segment lost 3 bases and the J segment 4 bases; nucleotides outside the gene matches: 9. The CDR3 extends over 16 amino acids. The CDR3 nucleotides read TGTGCCACCAGCAGCCTCCCGGGACAGGGTCCAGAGACCCAGTACTTC. This gives the protein CATSSLPGQGPETQYF. Combining the CDR3 with reference TRBV15 and TRBJ2-5 gives the whole variable domain DAMVIQNPRYQVTQFGKPVTLSCSQTLNHNVMYWYQQKSSQAPKLLFHYYDKDFNNEADTPDNFQSRRPNTSFCFLDIRSPGLGDTAMYLCATSSLPGQGPETQYFGPGTRLLVL.

The gene calls are TRBV27 and TRBJ2-7, with 10 bases lining up with TRBD1. Unmatched junction bases numbered 1, after V lost 6 bases and J lost 5 bases. Germline V lookup: CDR1 MNHEY, CDR2 SMNVEV (reference sequence). This CDR3 is built from 12 residues. The CDR3 region has the DNA TGTGCCAGCAGGACAGGGGGCAACGAGCAGTACTTC. It codes for CASRTGGNEQYF.

This sequence joins TRBV18 and TRBJ1-3, with TRBD1 identical over 7 bases. The length of the CDR3 is 14 residues. The trim removed 4 bases at V and 2 bases at J, leaving 2 bases unmatched. Per germline, CDR1 KGHSH and CDR2 LQKENI. CDR3 sequence reads: CASSHDRAGNTIYF. CDR3 in DNA: TGTGCCAGCTCACATGACAGGGCTGGAAACACCATATATTTT.

As for this clone: The junction departs from the called germline gene at one end, perhaps through a read error. The genes are TRBV30 and TRBJ1-6, with D possibly matching TRBD1 (5 bases). Looked up from germline, CDR1 is GTSNPN and CDR2 is SVGIG (reference sequence). The length of the CDR3 is 15 residues. The CDR3: CVWGLTISYNSPLHF. The CDR3 region has the DNA TGTGTCTGGGGACTTACTATCTCCTATAATTCACCCCTCCACTTT.

The chain couples TRBV9 to TRBJ1-2; possibly TRBD1 for D (6 bases). The length of the CDR3 is 15 residues. CDR1 and CDR2 from the germline V gene are SGDLS and YYNGEE. Deletions cut 0 bases from V and 2 bases from J, with 11 bases between. CDR3 bases: TGTGCCAGCAGCGTAGGCAGGACAGCGAACTATGGCTACACCTTC. As protein: CASSVGRTANYGYTF.

V is TRBV2 and J is TRBJ2-7; TRBD1 is a possible D gene (6 bases). The germline V gene encodes CDR1 SNHLY and CDR2 FYNNEI. This CDR3 region has 14 residues. V was trimmed by 1 base and J by 4 bases, leaving 11 bases between them. For the CDR3, the DNA is TGTGCCAGCAGTGAAGGGGGGCAGCTATACGAGCAGTACTTC. It is translated as CASSEGGQLYEQYF. The full variable domain, in which reference TRBV2 and TRBJ2-7 provide the parts outside the CDR3, is EPEVTQTPSHQVTQMGQEVILRCVPISNHLYFYWYRQILGQKVEFLVSFYNNEISEKSEIFDDQFSVERPDGSNFTLKIRSTKLEDSAMYFCASSEGGQLYEQYFGPGTRLTVT.

The chain employs TRBV5-1 and TRBJ1-4; a weak D match, TRBD1 (5 bases). CDR1 and CDR2 (germline): SGHRS, YFSETQ. There are 15 residues in the CDR3. Trimming stripped 4 bases from V and 3 bases from J, with 13 bases between. CDR3 sequence: CASSQAQGANEKLFF. The CDR3 DNA is TGCGCCAGCAGCCAAGCTCAGGGAGCTAATGAAAAACTGTTTTTT.

The rearrangement joins TRBV5-1 to TRBJ2-3; D is possibly TRBD2 (6 bases). The CDR3 totals 17 residues. CDR1 and CDR2 from the germline V gene are SGHRS and YFSETQ. V lost 4 bases and J lost 2, with 20 bases in between. The CDR3 DNA follows: TGCGCCAGCAGCACTCCCGTGGGGCGGGAATACACAGATACGCAGTATTTT. As protein: CASSTPVGREYTDTQYF.

The J gene is TRBJ2-2, the V gene TRBV7-9; the match to TRBD1 covers 9 bases. This CDR3 has 16 residues. The germline CDR1 and CDR2 sequences are SEHNR and FQNEAQ (reference sequence). After removal of 0 bases from V and 5 bases from J, the junction contained 4 bases not matched to a gene. The CDR3 sequence is CASSLAQTGGTGELFF. CDR3 coding DNA: TGTGCCAGCAGCTTAGCGCAGACAGGGGGGACCGGGGAGCTGTTTTTT.

CDR3 bases: TGCGCCAGCAGCCCCGAACTAGCGGGAGTGGGTTACAATGAGCAGTTCTTC. As protein: CASSPELAGVGYNEQFF. The chain combines TRBV5-1 with TRBJ2-1, with TRBD2 identical over 11 bases. V dropped 4 bases and J dropped 4; count of bases not matched to a gene: 10. Germline-derived CDR1 and CDR2 are SGHRS and YFSETQ. This CDR3 has 17 amino acids.

The genes are TRBV28 and TRBJ2-1, with 7 bases identical to TRBD1. Germline values: CDR1 MDHEN, CDR2 SYDVKM. The CDR3 spans 13 residues. After removal of 11 bases from V and 8 bases from J, the junction contained 12 bases not matched to a gene. The CDR3 spells CAAQSGTVDEQFF. The CDR3 region has the DNA TGTGCCGCCCAATCCGGGACAGTCGATGAGCAGTTCTTC.

The rearrangement joins TRBV10-2 to TRBJ2-5, with 7 bases fitting TRBD1. Germline V gives CDR1 WSHSY, CDR2 SAAADI. CDR3 length: 12 residues. V gave up 9 bases and J gave up 1 base; unmatched junction bases: 2. In nucleotides, the CDR3 is TGCGCCAGTAACAGGGGCCAAGAGACCCAGTACTTC. Translation: CASNRGQETQYF.

The chain employs TRBV10-3 and TRBJ2-3; D is perhaps TRBD2 (6 bases). Trimming stripped 2 bases from V and 0 bases from J, with 9 bases between. There are 15 residues in the CDR3. CDR1 is ENHRY and CDR2 is SYGVKD in the germline V gene. This chain's CDR3 is CAISETSTSTDTQYF. The CDR3, as DNA: TGTGCCATCAGTGAGACTAGCACGAGCACAGATACGCAGTATTTT.

This chain links TRBV6-1 with TRBJ2-3, with 7 bases lining up with TRBD2. The germline CDR1 and CDR2 sequences are MNHNS and SASEGT. V gave up 3 bases and J gave up 3 bases; unmatched junction bases: 9. The CDR3 consists of 16 residues. The CDR3 here is CASSEGLARGTDTQYF. DNA of the CDR3: TGTGCCAGCAGTGAGGGGTTGGCGCGGGGGACAGATACGCAGTATTTT.

The rearrangement links TRBV25-1 to TRBJ1-2, with a weak D call TRBD1 (6 bases). Deletions cut 8 bases from V and 5 bases from J, with 15 bases between. Germline lookup yields CDR1 MGHDK and CDR2 SYGVNS. The length of the CDR3 is 13 residues. The CDR3 nucleotides are TGTGCCAGCGCTGGGGGGCTCGGGTATGGCTACACCTTC. It translates to CASAGGLGYGYTF.

The rearrangement uses TRBV30 and TRBJ1-2; possibly TRBD1 for D (5 bases). V lost 1 base and J lost 5, with 14 bases in between. The CDR3 is made up of 14 amino acids. Germline loops: CDR1 GTSNPN, CDR2 SVGIG (reference sequence). CDR3 loop: CAWSGQGGWYGYTF. In DNA form, the CDR3 reads TGTGCCTGGAGTGGGCAGGGAGGTTGGTATGGCTACACCTTC.

The V and J genes are TRBV18 and TRBJ2-2, with TRBD2 as a possible D gene (6 bases). The germline V gene has CDR1 KGHSH and CDR2 LQKENI. Trimming left V 4 bases short and J 3 bases short, with 18 bases between. The CDR3 is 17 amino acids. The CDR3: CASSLSSGPTHTGELFF. Written as DNA, the CDR3 is TGTGCCAGCTCACTCAGTAGCGGCCCGACCCACACCGGGGAGCTGTTTTTT.

V usage is TRBV30 and J usage is TRBJ1-1; no firm D call. This CDR3 comprises 12 residues. Trimming shortened V by 3 bases and J by 1 base, and 6 bases separated the two germline ends. Germline V gene sequence: CDR1 GTSNPN, CDR2 SVGIG (reference sequence). As DNA, the CDR3 is TGTGCCTGGAGCCTGGGGAACACTGAAGCTTTCTTT. The encoded protein is CAWSLGNTEAFF.